Listed here are 20 T cell receptor beta chains from one sample, sequenced in a study of metastatic and nonmetastatic thyroid tumors. Ahead of thyroid surgery, no patient had received treatment of any kind. TCRdb reassembled clones from the PCR reads with MiXCR. The table shows around 35,000 clones, with approximately 18% occurring only once. Sequencing input: blood. Receptors were obtained from a male donor with papillary thyroid cancer or a benign thyroid nodule (not recorded which). Some clones in this sample may be carry-over from other donors' samples.

Ten or more counts support this clone. This sequence joins TRBV28 and TRBJ2-7, with D unresolved. The ends were cut back, 3 bases at V and 2 bases at J, with 8 bases in the middle. The CDR3 is 13 residues long. From germline, CDR1 is MDHEN and CDR2 SYDVKM. In DNA form, the CDR3 reads TGTGCCAGCAGTTTCCGGAGCGCCTACGAGCAGTACTTC. Translating gives CASSFRSAYEQYF.

Remarks on this clone: The same CDR3 arises from other DNA sequences in this sample as well. The CDR3 spells CASSYARGEQYF. As DNA, the CDR3 is TGTGCCAGCAGCTACGCTAGGGGAGAGCAGTACTTC. The rearrangement uses TRBV6-5 and TRBJ2-7, with TRBD1 as a possible D gene (5 bases). With 6 bases removed from V and 7 bases from J, the gap between germline ends came to 13 bases. There are 12 residues in the CDR3. Per germline, CDR1 MNHEY and CDR2 SVGAGI.

At least ten counts were recorded for this clone. This rearrangement joins TRBV20-1 to TRBJ1-2; 9 nucleotides align to TRBD1. The V gene's germline CDR1 is DFQATT and CDR2 SNEGSKA (reference sequence). The ends lost 5 bases at V and 4 bases at J; junction bases unmatched: 11. The CDR3 loop spans 15 amino acids. The DNA of the CDR3 is TGCAGTGCTCCTAGGGACAGGGCCTCTTTCTATGGCTACACCTTC. Translating it yields CSAPRDRASFYGYTF.

The table lists this clone with many counts. This chain joins TRBV5-1 and TRBJ2-3, with 10 nucleotides matching TRBD2. Germline V gene sequence: CDR1 SGHRS, CDR2 YFSETQ. CDR3 length: 16 amino acids. Trimming took 0 bases from V and 3 from J; bases not matched to a gene: 4. CDR3 DNA sequence: TGCGCCAGCAGCTTGGATAGCGGGAGGCCGACAGATACGCAGTATTTT. This codes for CASSLDSGRPTDTQYF.

Points on this clone: The junction does not match germline at one end; this may be a read error. The chain carries TRBV7-9 and TRBJ1-2; tentatively, D is TRBD1 (6 bases). CDR1 SEHNR and CDR2 FQNEAQ come from the germline V gene (reference sequence). The CDR3 extends over 14 amino acids. The CDR3 DNA sequence: TGTGCCAGCATCTTATCGGGGGGGCACTATGGCTACACCTTC. This sequence encodes CASILSGGHYGYTF.

By its share, this clone is medium-sized. The chain carries TRBV20-1 and TRBJ2-1; TRBD2 is a possible D gene (7 bases). Trimming cost V 3 bases and J 8 bases, with 17 bases left between them. From germline, CDR1 is DFQATT and CDR2 SNEGSKA (reference sequence). The CDR3 contains 14 residues. CDR3 region: CSASTLGGGDEQFF. CDR3 sequence (DNA): TGCAGTGCTAGTACCCTAGGGGGGGGGGATGAGCAGTTCTTC.

There are many counts of this clone. This chain links TRBV5-6 with TRBJ1-2; maybe TRBD1 (6 bases). Germline V gene sequence: CDR1 SGHDT, CDR2 YYEEEE. Trimming removed 0 bases from V and 8 bases from J, with 11 bases in between. There are 13 residues in the CDR3. The CDR3 here is CASSLGTALGYTF. The CDR3 DNA sequence: TGTGCCAGCAGCTTGGGGACAGCCTTGGGCTACACCTTC.

Ten or more counts support this clone. This chain uses TRBV29-1 with TRBJ2-3, with D perhaps TRBD1 or TRBD2 (6 bases each). CDR1 is SQVTM and CDR2 is ANQGSEA in the germline V gene. V was pared by 3 bases and J by 2 bases, with 18 bases between. This CDR3 has 16 amino acids. CDR3 residues: CSVEGGVGTYTDTQYF. In DNA form, the CDR3 reads TGCAGCGTTGAGGGGGGCGTTGGGACTTACACAGATACGCAGTATTTT.

This clone was counted at least ten times. The chain recombines TRBV9 with TRBJ2-5; no definite D call. In germline, CDR1 is SGDLS, CDR2 YYNGEE. V was trimmed by 0 bases and J by 1 base, leaving 7 bases between them. The CDR3 has 14 amino acids. The CDR3 is CASSVAAGQETQYF. CDR3 bases: TGTGCCAGCAGCGTAGCGGCAGGCCAAGAGACCCAGTACTTC.

This clone has at least ten counts. The chain has TRBV19 and TRBJ1-2; the match to TRBD1 covers 7 bases. The germline CDR1 and CDR2 sequences are LNHDA and SQIVND (reference sequence). The ends lost 2 bases at V and 5 bases at J; junction bases unmatched: 11. The CDR3 is 16 residues long. Here the CDR3 DNA reads TGTGCCAGTAGTATACCCACCAACAGGGGATTATATGGCTACACCTTC. It is translated as CASSIPTNRGLYGYTF.

The gene calls are TRBV11-2 and TRBJ2-2; perhaps TRBD1 as D (6 bases). The germline V gene has CDR1 SGHAT and CDR2 FQNNGV. Trimming removed 1 base from V and 4 bases from J, with 13 bases in between. The CDR3 extends over 16 amino acids. In DNA form, the CDR3 reads TGTGCCAGCAGCTTAGGTGCAGGGGTACGCACCGGGGAGCTGTTTTTT. It translates to CASSLGAGVRTGELFF.

This clone was counted many times. The chain has TRBV20-1 and TRBJ1-1; TRBD1 might be the D (5 bases). Trimming took off 6 bases at V and 5 bases at J, with 22 bases between the two ends. The length of the CDR3 is 15 residues. Germline lookup yields CDR1 DFQATT and CDR2 SNEGSKA (reference sequence). The CDR3 bases are TGCAGTGCCCCCAACATGGGGATGGGGGGAACTGAAGCTTTCTTT. It translates to CSAPNMGMGGTEAFF.

About this clone itself: A read error may account for a junction end that differs from germline. The chain links TRBV6-1 to TRBJ1-2; D gene uncertain. The CDR3 loop spans 14 amino acids. In germline, CDR1 is MNHNS, CDR2 SASEGT. CDR3 nucleotides: TGTGCCAGCAGCCCCTTACAGACTAACTATTGCTACACCTTC. The encoded protein is CASSPLQTNYCYTF.

This clone was seen a few times. A much larger clone lies one base from this, so it may be a read error. The same CDR3 is also encoded by other DNA sequences in this sample. The chain employs TRBV6-1 and TRBJ2-5; TRBD1 matches 10 bases. With 4 bases clipped from V and 1 base from J, the junction kept 6 bases outside the gene matches. The CDR3 is 16 residues long. From germline, CDR1 is MNHNS and CDR2 SASEGT. CDR3: CASSVRDRGSQETQYF. For the CDR3, the DNA is TGTGCCAGCAGTGTTAGGGACAGGGGATCCCAAGAGACCCAGTACTTC.

The chain has TRBV27 and TRBJ2-3; TRBD2 aligns across 8 bases. CDR3 length: 15 residues. The V segment lost 4 bases and the J segment 5 bases; nucleotides outside the gene matches: 8. Germline lookup yields CDR1 MNHEY and CDR2 SMNVEV (reference sequence). The CDR3 DNA reads as TGTGCCAGCAGTTACCAGCGGGAGCTGGGAGATACGCAGTATTTT. Protein product: CASSYQRELGDTQYF.

As to this clone: One base away lies a much larger clone, so this may be a sequencing read error. The J gene is TRBJ2-1, the V gene TRBV20-1, with D perhaps matching TRBD2 (5 bases). CDR3 length: 12 amino acids. Trimming pared 5 bases from V and 14 bases from J, leaving 19 bases between. CDR1 DFQATT and CDR2 SNEGSKA come from the germline V gene (reference sequence). The CDR3 protein is CSARAPDCEEFF. The DNA for the CDR3 is TGCAGTGCTCGTGCACCGGACTGTGAAGAGTTCTTC.

This rearrangement joins TRBV2 to TRBJ2-7; maybe TRBD2 (5 bases). The V end was cut by 3 bases, the J end by 4 bases, with 22 bases between. The CDR3 extends over 17 amino acids. The germline gives CDR1 SNHLY, CDR2 FYNNEI. CDR3 bases: TGTGCCAGCAGTGATCGTCTCCCTCTCACTAGAACTTACGAGCAGTACTTC. It translates to CASSDRLPLTRTYEQYF. Using reference TRBV2 and TRBJ2-7 for the parts outside the CDR3, the full variable domain is EPEVTQTPSHQVTQMGQEVILRCVPISNHLYFYWYRQILGQKVEFLVSFYNNEISEKSEIFDDQFSVERPDGSNFTLKIRSTKLEDSAMYFCASSDRLPLTRTYEQYFGPGTRLTVT.

Within the sample, this clone is medium-sized. CDR3 DNA: TGTGCCATCAGTGAGTCTTTAGGTTTAGGTTCCTACAATGAGCAGTTCTTC. Its translation: CAISESLGLGSYNEQFF. This chain uses TRBV10-3 with TRBJ2-1, with D unresolved. The CDR3 is made up of 17 amino acids. V shed 0 bases and J shed 1 base, with 13 bases lying between them. The germline V gene encodes CDR1 ENHRY and CDR2 SYGVKD.

The chain combines TRBV2 with TRBJ1-5; 7 bases align to TRBD1. The CDR3 extends over 16 amino acids. Germline CDR1 SNHLY, CDR2 FYNNEI. Trimming at V came to 6 bases and at J to 0 bases, leaving 8 bases not matched to a gene. The CDR3 protein is CASRETGIYSNQPQHF. The CDR3 DNA follows: TGTGCCAGCAGGGAGACAGGGATCTATAGCAATCAGCCCCAGCATTTT.

This clone was seen at least ten times. V is TRBV30 and J is TRBJ1-6; no reliable D call. The V gene's germline CDR1 is GTSNPN and CDR2 SVGIG (reference sequence). The CDR3 has 12 residues. The V end lost 2 bases, the J end lost 11 bases, and 10 bases lay between the germline ends. The chain's CDR3 is CAWSHKAPPLHF. CDR3 nucleotides: TGTGCCTGGAGTCATAAGGCACCACCCCTCCACTTT.